The 5 T cell receptor beta chains reported below all come from one sample, sequenced in a study of OX40 agonist ivuxolimab in advanced cancers. The assay was immunoSEQ multiplex PCR, and TCRdb's table has in-frame clones only and misses some. In the table there are fewer than 75,000 clones, about nine tenths of which are singletons. The sequencing used CD4+ or CD8+ T cells sorted from blood, collected in a trial of the OX40 agonist ivuxolimab. The receptors come from an adult with an advanced solid tumor such as melanoma, head and neck, liver or kidney cancer.

The gene calls are TRBV10-3 and TRBJ2-7, with D maybe TRBD2 (6 bases). Germline-derived CDR1 and CDR2 are ENHRY and SYGVKD. V lost 3 bases, J lost 3 bases, and 9 bases lay in between. There are 13 residues in the CDR3. In DNA, the CDR3 is TGTGCCATCAGTGACTTGCGGGACTACGAGCAGTACTTC. The encoded protein is CAISDLRDYEQYF.

V usage is TRBV18 and J usage is TRBJ1-4; D possibly corresponds to TRBD1 (5 bases). V lost 3 bases to trimming and J lost 5 bases, with 7 bases between them. Germline values: CDR1 KGHSH, CDR2 LQKENI. The CDR3 runs to 13 residues. The CDR3 DNA reads as TGTGCCAGCTCACCGGGGGAGAATGAAAAACTGTTTTTT. Protein product: CASSPGENEKLFF.

The CDR3 reads CASSFTGTLGEQYF. The CDR3 DNA is TGTGCCAGCAGCTTTACCGGGACCCTAGGCGAGCAGTACTTC. The chain employs TRBV7-2 and TRBJ2-7; the D gene could be TRBD1 or TRBD2 (5 bases each). Germline loops: CDR1 SGHTA, CDR2 FQGNSA. The CDR3 sequence is 14 residues long. V was pared by 3 bases and J by 6 bases, with 15 bases between. Based on the CDR3 plus reference TRBV7-2 and TRBJ2-7, the full variable domain is GAGVSQSPSNKVTEKGKDVELRCDPISGHTALYWYRQSLGQGLEFLIYFQGNSAPDKSGLPSDRFSAERTGGSVSTLTIQRTQQEDSAVYLCASSFTGTLGEQYFGPGTRLTVT.

This clone was detected a few times. The chain employs TRBV7-9 and TRBJ1-1; no clear D. V was trimmed by 3 bases and J by 0 bases, leaving 8 bases between them. This CDR3 region has 14 residues. From germline, CDR1 is SEHNR and CDR2 FQNEAQ (reference sequence). The CDR3 here is CASSFTVMNTEAFF. In DNA, the CDR3 is TGTGCCAGCAGCTTCACGGTGATGAACACTGAAGCTTTCTTT.

The chain links TRBV27 to TRBJ1-2; D is possibly TRBD1 (6 bases). The CDR3 consists of 14 residues. Trimming removed 0 bases at V and 3 bases at J, with 8 bases between. Germline lookup yields CDR1 MNHEY and CDR2 SMNVEV (reference sequence). CDR3: CASSLSGGDYGYTF. The CDR3 DNA sequence: TGTGCCAGCAGTTTATCCGGGGGCGACTATGGCTACACCTTC.